Listed below are T cell receptor beta chains from one sample, sequenced in a study of blood T cell repertoires in COVID-19. Here immunoSEQ multiplex PCR was the method, and the copy in TCRdb shows in-frame clones only, minus some. The sample lists 250,000 or so clones, 85% to 90% occurring once. The sequencing sample was made of PBMCs or T cells enriched from blood (not recorded which). The receptors here all came from a man aged 35-49 years who had recovered from COVID-19. The CDR3 runs from the conserved cysteine through the conserved F or W. D genes are given only for firm matches. Some rows have no size entry. The others give once, few or many, or a class for an expanded clone.

>once|TRBD1|TRBJ2-5|TRBV13
CASSRDREETQYF
TGTGCCAGCAGTCGGGACAGGGAAGAGACCCAGTACTTC
>.|TRBD1|TRBJ1-1|TRBV7-2
CASSLGQGEAFF
TGTGCCAGCAGCTTAGGACAGGGTGAAGCTTTCTTT
>.|TRBD2|TRBJ2-2|TRBV4-1
CARSRNRVAGGPNTGELFF
TGCGCCCGCAGCCGGAACCGGGTAGCGGGGGGGCCTAACACCGGGGAGCTGTTTTTT
>many|TRBD2|TRBJ2-1|TRBV5-4
CASSYGTSNEQFF
TGTGCCAGCAGTTACGGGACTAGCAATGAGCAGTTCTTC
>.|TRBD1|TRBJ2-5|TRBV4-2
CASSQGQGAEETQYF
TGTGCCAGCAGCCAAGGACAGGGGGCGGAAGAGACCCAGTACTTC
>.|.|TRBJ1-5|TRBV19
CASSTHYGGWGSNQPQHF
TGTGCCAGTAGTACTCATTATGGGGGGTGGGGCAGCAATCAGCCCCAGCATTTT
>.|TRBD1|TRBJ1-1|TRBV6-2/TRBV6-3
CASSYLGTGETEAFF
TGTGCCAGCAGTTACCTCGGGACAGGGGAAACTGAAGCTTTCTTT
>.|.|TRBJ1-1|TRBV7-2
CASSADRRRDTEAFF
TGTGCCAGCAGCGCTGACAGGAGAAGGGACACTGAAGCTTTCTTT
>.|.|TRBJ2-3|TRBV4-3
CASSQDWGGVGHTDTQYF
TGCGCCAGCAGCCAAGATTGGGGCGGGGTGGGTCACACAGATACGCAGTATTTT
>.|TRBD2|TRBJ2-5|TRBV6-5
CASSYGTSEETQYF
TGTGCCAGCAGTTACGGGACTAGCGAAGAGACCCAGTACTTC
>.|.|TRBJ2-7|TRBV6-2/TRBV6-3
CASSFQGFYEQYF
TGTGCCAGCAGTTTCCAGGGTTTCTACGAGCAGTACTTC
>.|TRBD2|TRBJ2-1|TRBV24-1
CATSDLEAGDYNEQFF
TGTGCCACCAGTGATTTAGAAGCGGGAGACTACAATGAGCAGTTCTTC
>.|.|TRBJ2-7|TRBV13
CASSLAGWSEQYF
TGTGCCAGCAGCTTGGCAGGGTGGTCCGAGCAGTACTTC
>.|.|TRBJ1-5|TRBV10-1
CASSGKKQGFRDQPQHF
TGCGCCAGCAGTGGGAAAAAACAGGGATTTCGCGATCAGCCCCAGCATTTT
>.|.|TRBJ2-1|TRBV19
CASSIKGGRANEQFF
TGTGCCAGTAGTATAAAGGGGGGGAGGGCTAATGAGCAGTTCTTC
>.|.|TRBJ1-1|TRBV7-2
CASSLAKGVTEAFF
TGTGCCAGCAGCTTAGCAAAGGGGGTCACTGAAGCTTTCTTT
>.|.|TRBJ1-1|TRBV4-3
CASSQEVRGERMNTEAFF
TGCGCCAGCAGCCAAGAGGTGCGCGGGGAGCGGATGAACACTGAAGCTTTCTTT
>.|TRBD1|TRBJ2-6|TRBV29-1
CSVGDRGRAGANVLTF
TGCAGCGTGGGGGACAGGGGCCGCGCCGGGGCCAACGTCCTGACTTTC
>.|TRBD1|TRBJ1-3|TRBV30
CAWSVQGSRSGNTIYF
TGTGCCTGGAGTGTACAGGGGTCGAGAAGTGGAAACACCATATATTTT
>.|TRBD2|TRBJ2-7|TRBV3-1/TRBV3-2
CASSPTSGNVYEQYF
TGTGCCAGCAGCCCCACTAGCGGGAACGTCTACGAGCAGTACTTC
>.|.|TRBJ2-4|TRBV9
CASSPGYIAKNIQYF
TGTGCCAGCAGCCCAGGGTATATAGCCAAAAACATTCAGTACTTC
>.|TRBD1|TRBJ2-3|TRBV6-5
CASRQGAVSDTQYF
TGTGCCAGCAGACAGGGGGCGGTATCAGATACGCAGTATTTT
>.|.|TRBJ2-5|TRBV4-1
CASSQEENLQETQYF
TGCGCCAGCAGCCAAGAAGAAAACCTACAAGAGACCCAGTACTTC
>.|TRBD2|TRBJ2-1|TRBV11-3
CASSPRREDNEQFF
TGTGCCAGCAGCCCACGGCGGGAGGACAATGAGCAGTTCTTC
>.|.|TRBJ2-7|TRBV19
CASSSSVSGSYEQYF
TGTGCCAGTAGTTCTAGCGTTTCCGGCTCCTACGAGCAGTACTTC
>.|.|TRBJ1-1|TRBV7-2
CASSLISVNTEAFF
TGTGCCAGCAGCTTAATTTCTGTGAACACTGAAGCTTTCTTT
>once|.|TRBJ1-3|TRBV7-3
CASSQAGETIYF
TGTGCCAGCAGCCAGGCCGGTGAGACAATATATTTT
>.|.|TRBJ1-5|TRBV27
CASSLRGGNQPQHF
TGTGCCAGCAGTTTGCGGGGGGGCAATCAGCCCCAGCATTTT
>once|.|TRBJ1-2|TRBV28
CASSLNTGRFDYGYTF
TGTGCCAGCAGTTTAAATACAGGGCGTTTTGACTATGGCTACACCTTC
>.|.|TRBJ1-5|TRBV27
CASSPGRSQGNQPQHF
TGTGCCAGCAGTCCCGGACGGTCACAGGGCAATCAGCCCCAGCATTTT
>.|TRBD2|TRBJ2-3|TRBV5-4
CASSLMTSGRNTQYF
TGTGCCAGCAGCTTGATGACTAGCGGGAGGAATACGCAGTATTTT
>few|.|TRBJ2-1|TRBV12-3/TRBV12-4
CASSLSPPVEFF
TGTGCCAGCAGTTTATCTCCCCCGGTGGAGTTCTTC
>few|.|TRBJ2-2|TRBV9
CASSLTLGGRRLTGELFF
TGTGCCAGCAGCCTCACCCTGGGGGGACGGAGGCTCACCGGGGAGCTGTTTTTT
>.|TRBD1|TRBJ1-4|TRBV11-3
CASSLAHRGRNEKLFF
TGTGCCAGCAGCTTAGCCCACAGGGGGAGGAATGAAAAACTGTTTTTT
>.|.|TRBJ2-7|TRBV28
CATDRQGQREQYF
TGTGCCACTGACAGGCAGGGCCAGCGTGAGCAGTACTTC
>.|.|TRBJ2-7|TRBV4-1
CASSPIGSGQNYEQYF
TGCGCCAGCAGCCCCATAGGCTCCGGACAAAACTACGAGCAGTACTTC